The 4 T cell receptor beta chains given below trace back to one sample, sequenced in a study of blood T cell repertoires in COVID-19. Profiled with immunoSEQ multiplex PCR; TCRdb holds only in-frame clones, not every one. Of about 220,000 clones in the sample, roughly 90% were seen once. The sequenced sample consisted of PBMCs or T cells enriched from blood (not recorded which). Source of these receptors: a woman under 40 with acute COVID-19.

The chain combines TRBV15 with TRBJ1-6, with unresolved D. This CDR3 has 12 amino acids. Trimming left V 7 bases short and J 7 bases short, with 8 bases between. Germline V lookup: CDR1 LNHNV, CDR2 YYDKDF (reference sequence). The CDR3 nucleotides are TGTGCCACCAAGCGGCCAAATTCACCCCTCCACTTT. Translating gives CATKRPNSPLHF.

The rearrangement joins TRBV7-9 to TRBJ1-6; no firm D call. Trimming took off 5 bases at V and 5 bases at J, with 13 bases between the two ends. The CDR3 runs to 15 residues. The germline V gene has CDR1 SEHNR and CDR2 FQNEAQ (reference sequence). The CDR3 loop reads CASSSREQNNSPLHF. Written as DNA, the CDR3 is TGTGCCAGCAGCAGCCGGGAACAGAATAATTCACCCCTCCACTTT.

The chain employs TRBV18 and TRBJ1-1; a weak D match, TRBD1 (6 bases). The CDR3 length is 14 residues. The germline V gene encodes CDR1 KGHSH and CDR2 LQKENI. Trimming shortened V by 5 bases and J by 1 base, and 11 bases separated the two germline ends. CDR3 region: CASSLGGENTEAFF. The DNA for the CDR3 is TGTGCCAGCTCATTAGGGGGTGAGAACACTGAAGCTTTCTTT.

This chain links TRBV4-1 with TRBJ2-3; tentatively, D is TRBD2 (7 bases). In germline, CDR1 is MGHRA, CDR2 YSYEKL. The CDR3 is 20 amino acids. The V end lost 0 bases, the J end lost 6 bases, and 28 bases lay between the germline ends. The CDR3 spells CASSQDMRGGAFSSLDTQYF. CDR3 coding DNA: TGCGCCAGCAGCCAAGATATGAGGGGGGGGGCCTTTTCGAGTCTGGATACGCAGTATTTT.